This paragraph covers one T cell receptor (beta chain) sequence. Its antigen remains undetermined. Base qualities are not recorded, but no much larger clone differs from it by a single base. Trimming costs V 4 bases and J 5 bases, and their ends lie 15 bases apart. Per the germline V gene, SGHRS is the CDR1 and YFSETQ is the CDR2. The CDR3 runs 15 residues from the cysteine to the phenylalanine. The entry retains the CDR3 DNA only, 45 bases that are in frame from base 1. This sample was included in a study of cytotoxic CD8 clonotypes in ibrutinib-treated CLL (dated by TCRdb to 2020 to 2022). Broadly, across the study: The cohort included around 16 treatment-naive and ten to eleven relapsed/refractory patients; 17 were IGHV unmutated. An average of about 260,000 productive templates and around 100,000 productive rearrangements was obtained per sample. Cryopreserved peripheral blood mononuclear cells were obtained prior to treatment, at the time of response, and at either disease progression or sustained remission. Longitudinal samples were available for about 30% of the roughly 86 trial participants. Partial responses were observed in some 24 patients and complete responses in 2; after a median follow-up of roughly 72 months, remission was maintained in approximately 14 patients and progression was observed in approximately twelve. Response samples were obtained after a median of around eleven months of treatment, with a range of roughly 6 to 40 months.

Findings and caveats that apply to the study as a whole: Public clonotypes were found to be uncommon and were observed to contract or remain stable during treatment; the increase in clonality was shown to reflect expansion of private clonotypes at ibrutinib response. Sampling times were not matched between sustained-remission and progressing patients, and lymph node repertoires were not studied. Baseline clonality exceeded that of age-matched healthy donors and correlated strongly with circulating CD8+ T-cell counts. At ibrutinib response clonality went up, during sustained remission it held steady, and at progression it dropped back toward baseline.

Each clonotype received, on average, about 10x coverage in deep resolution sequencing performed on a MiSeq, where the target depth lay between 1 in 1 million and 1 in 200,000 T cells. TCR beta libraries were generated with the immunoSEQ hsTCRB Kit. Per the authors' processing: ImmunoSEQ Data Assistant and ImmunoSEQ Analyzer were used for data analysis, and V, D and J genes were assigned according to IMGT definitions. Clonality, which ranges from 0 to 1, was calculated by subtracting the normalized Shannon entropy of productive rearrangement frequencies from one. Only overrepresented clonotypes making up at least 0.05% of the repertoire of each patient were included in the public clonotype analysis. About a dozen repertoires from age-matched healthy donors, obtained from immuneACCESS, served as clonality controls. TCRdb holds this immuneACCESS table with in-frame rearrangements only. Some clones are missing; in checked studies, unresolved V genes explain under half, and the rest has no known cause. That table gives V, J and clone size, and the DNA gave D and trimming. The sample table holds 25,000 or so clones, of which 62% were seen once. The top ten constitute approximately 14% of the sample.

Around 2 micrograms of genomic DNA were extracted from cryopreserved PBMCs for TCR beta library preparation. Longitudinal blood samples from CLL patients receiving ibrutinib monotherapy were subjected to high-throughput TCR beta sequencing. The patients took part in an open-label, single-center phase 2 trial of ibrutinib monotherapy. The TCR comes from a human donor with chronic lymphocytic leukemia. The sequence joins TRBV5-1 to TRBJ2-2; no D segment can be confidently identified. The material sequenced was PBMCs, taken before ibrutinib treatment. The nucleotides read TGCGCCAGCAGCCTGGGCGTATCGGAGACCGGGGAGCTGTTTTTT. Translated, this is CASSLGVSETGELFF.